This entry features one TCR beta chain sequence. The J segment lost 5 bases and the V segment lost 6 bases, leaving 3 bases of the junction unmatched. The CDR3 has 13 residues. Germline V lookup: CDR1 WSHSY, CDR2 SAAADI. Sample-barcoded 5' priming and a J-beta primer mix drove a second PCR of about 6 to 11 cycles. Unique molecular identifiers of 12 random nucleotides labeled each cDNA. TCRdb reprocessed the 5' RACE reads via MiXCR and lists one record per CDR3 protein. The top ten hold under 30% of the sample, which has some 550,000 distinct CDR3 sequences, less than 60% seen once. The data were taken from a study of blood T cells in healthy people across ages. Turning to the study itself: Template switching recovered approximately one barcoded beta molecule for every two T cells.

This TCR was sampled from an elderly man in good health. Sequencing was performed on blood. V is TRBV10-2 and J is TRBJ1-1; 10 bases match TRBD1. For the CDR3, the DNA is TGCGCCAGCAGGGGACAGGGGTGGACTGAAGCTTTCTTT. It is translated as CASRGQGWTEAFF.